This TCR beta chain was documented in a study of Ad26.COV2.S vaccination and SARS-CoV-2 variants. Study results and limitations: The breadth of spike-specific CD8+ and CD4+ T cell responses after vaccination was reportedly substantial. Non-spike TCR breadth did not differ much between vaccine and placebo recipients. In TCR breadth and depth analyses, total T cell responses may have been underestimated.

Germline lookup yields CDR1 WNHNN and CDR2 SYGVQD (reference sequence). The CDR3 runs to 18 residues. Trimming took off 6 bases at V and 5 bases at J, with 23 bases between the two ends. Some clones are missing from TCRdb's copy, which holds only in-frame ones; the method was immunoSEQ multiplex PCR. Here the sample spans roughly 100,000 clones, about three quarters being singletons. This clone was recorded a few times. What it binds is not known. This sequence originates from a human donor who had recovered from COVID-19. The material sequenced was peripheral blood, taken after recovery from COVID-19. V gene TRBV10-1 combines with J gene TRBJ1-6, with D possibly being TRBD1 (5 bases). For the CDR3, the DNA is TGCGCCAGCAGCCCAGCGACAGTTCACTACGGCGATAATTCACCCCTCCACTTT. Translating gives CASSPATVHYGDNSPLHF.